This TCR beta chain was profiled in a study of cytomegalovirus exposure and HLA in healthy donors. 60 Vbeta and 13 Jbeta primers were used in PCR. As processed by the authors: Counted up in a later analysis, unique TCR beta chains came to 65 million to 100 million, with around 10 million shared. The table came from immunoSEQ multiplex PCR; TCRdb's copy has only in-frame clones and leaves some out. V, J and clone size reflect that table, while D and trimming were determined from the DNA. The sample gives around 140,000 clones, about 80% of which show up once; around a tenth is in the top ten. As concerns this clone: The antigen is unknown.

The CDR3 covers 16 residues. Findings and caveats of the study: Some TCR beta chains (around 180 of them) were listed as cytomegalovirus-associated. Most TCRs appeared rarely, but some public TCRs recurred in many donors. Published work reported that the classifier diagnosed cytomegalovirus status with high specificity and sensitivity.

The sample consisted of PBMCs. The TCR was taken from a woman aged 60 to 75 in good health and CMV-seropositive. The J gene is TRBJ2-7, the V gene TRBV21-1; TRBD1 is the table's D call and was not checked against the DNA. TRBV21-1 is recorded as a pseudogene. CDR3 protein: CASSKAPGQTSYEQYF. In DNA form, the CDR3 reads TGTGCCAGCAGCAAAGCCCCGGGACAGACATCCTACGAGCAGTACTTC.